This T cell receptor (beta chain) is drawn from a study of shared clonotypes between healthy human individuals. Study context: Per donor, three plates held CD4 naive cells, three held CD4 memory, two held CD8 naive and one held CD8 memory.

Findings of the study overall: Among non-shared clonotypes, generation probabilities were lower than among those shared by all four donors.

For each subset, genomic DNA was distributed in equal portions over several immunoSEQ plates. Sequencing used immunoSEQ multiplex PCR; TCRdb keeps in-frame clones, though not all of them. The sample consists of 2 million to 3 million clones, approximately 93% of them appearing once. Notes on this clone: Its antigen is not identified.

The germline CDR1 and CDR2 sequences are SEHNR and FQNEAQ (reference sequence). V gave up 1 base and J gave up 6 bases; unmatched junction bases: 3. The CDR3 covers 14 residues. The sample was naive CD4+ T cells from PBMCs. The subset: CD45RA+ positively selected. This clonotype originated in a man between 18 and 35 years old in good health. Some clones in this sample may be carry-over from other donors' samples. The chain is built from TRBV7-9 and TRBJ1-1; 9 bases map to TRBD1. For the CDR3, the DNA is TGTGCCAGCAGCTTAGGACAGGGGGAATCTGAAGCTTTCTTT. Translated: CASSLGQGESEAFF.